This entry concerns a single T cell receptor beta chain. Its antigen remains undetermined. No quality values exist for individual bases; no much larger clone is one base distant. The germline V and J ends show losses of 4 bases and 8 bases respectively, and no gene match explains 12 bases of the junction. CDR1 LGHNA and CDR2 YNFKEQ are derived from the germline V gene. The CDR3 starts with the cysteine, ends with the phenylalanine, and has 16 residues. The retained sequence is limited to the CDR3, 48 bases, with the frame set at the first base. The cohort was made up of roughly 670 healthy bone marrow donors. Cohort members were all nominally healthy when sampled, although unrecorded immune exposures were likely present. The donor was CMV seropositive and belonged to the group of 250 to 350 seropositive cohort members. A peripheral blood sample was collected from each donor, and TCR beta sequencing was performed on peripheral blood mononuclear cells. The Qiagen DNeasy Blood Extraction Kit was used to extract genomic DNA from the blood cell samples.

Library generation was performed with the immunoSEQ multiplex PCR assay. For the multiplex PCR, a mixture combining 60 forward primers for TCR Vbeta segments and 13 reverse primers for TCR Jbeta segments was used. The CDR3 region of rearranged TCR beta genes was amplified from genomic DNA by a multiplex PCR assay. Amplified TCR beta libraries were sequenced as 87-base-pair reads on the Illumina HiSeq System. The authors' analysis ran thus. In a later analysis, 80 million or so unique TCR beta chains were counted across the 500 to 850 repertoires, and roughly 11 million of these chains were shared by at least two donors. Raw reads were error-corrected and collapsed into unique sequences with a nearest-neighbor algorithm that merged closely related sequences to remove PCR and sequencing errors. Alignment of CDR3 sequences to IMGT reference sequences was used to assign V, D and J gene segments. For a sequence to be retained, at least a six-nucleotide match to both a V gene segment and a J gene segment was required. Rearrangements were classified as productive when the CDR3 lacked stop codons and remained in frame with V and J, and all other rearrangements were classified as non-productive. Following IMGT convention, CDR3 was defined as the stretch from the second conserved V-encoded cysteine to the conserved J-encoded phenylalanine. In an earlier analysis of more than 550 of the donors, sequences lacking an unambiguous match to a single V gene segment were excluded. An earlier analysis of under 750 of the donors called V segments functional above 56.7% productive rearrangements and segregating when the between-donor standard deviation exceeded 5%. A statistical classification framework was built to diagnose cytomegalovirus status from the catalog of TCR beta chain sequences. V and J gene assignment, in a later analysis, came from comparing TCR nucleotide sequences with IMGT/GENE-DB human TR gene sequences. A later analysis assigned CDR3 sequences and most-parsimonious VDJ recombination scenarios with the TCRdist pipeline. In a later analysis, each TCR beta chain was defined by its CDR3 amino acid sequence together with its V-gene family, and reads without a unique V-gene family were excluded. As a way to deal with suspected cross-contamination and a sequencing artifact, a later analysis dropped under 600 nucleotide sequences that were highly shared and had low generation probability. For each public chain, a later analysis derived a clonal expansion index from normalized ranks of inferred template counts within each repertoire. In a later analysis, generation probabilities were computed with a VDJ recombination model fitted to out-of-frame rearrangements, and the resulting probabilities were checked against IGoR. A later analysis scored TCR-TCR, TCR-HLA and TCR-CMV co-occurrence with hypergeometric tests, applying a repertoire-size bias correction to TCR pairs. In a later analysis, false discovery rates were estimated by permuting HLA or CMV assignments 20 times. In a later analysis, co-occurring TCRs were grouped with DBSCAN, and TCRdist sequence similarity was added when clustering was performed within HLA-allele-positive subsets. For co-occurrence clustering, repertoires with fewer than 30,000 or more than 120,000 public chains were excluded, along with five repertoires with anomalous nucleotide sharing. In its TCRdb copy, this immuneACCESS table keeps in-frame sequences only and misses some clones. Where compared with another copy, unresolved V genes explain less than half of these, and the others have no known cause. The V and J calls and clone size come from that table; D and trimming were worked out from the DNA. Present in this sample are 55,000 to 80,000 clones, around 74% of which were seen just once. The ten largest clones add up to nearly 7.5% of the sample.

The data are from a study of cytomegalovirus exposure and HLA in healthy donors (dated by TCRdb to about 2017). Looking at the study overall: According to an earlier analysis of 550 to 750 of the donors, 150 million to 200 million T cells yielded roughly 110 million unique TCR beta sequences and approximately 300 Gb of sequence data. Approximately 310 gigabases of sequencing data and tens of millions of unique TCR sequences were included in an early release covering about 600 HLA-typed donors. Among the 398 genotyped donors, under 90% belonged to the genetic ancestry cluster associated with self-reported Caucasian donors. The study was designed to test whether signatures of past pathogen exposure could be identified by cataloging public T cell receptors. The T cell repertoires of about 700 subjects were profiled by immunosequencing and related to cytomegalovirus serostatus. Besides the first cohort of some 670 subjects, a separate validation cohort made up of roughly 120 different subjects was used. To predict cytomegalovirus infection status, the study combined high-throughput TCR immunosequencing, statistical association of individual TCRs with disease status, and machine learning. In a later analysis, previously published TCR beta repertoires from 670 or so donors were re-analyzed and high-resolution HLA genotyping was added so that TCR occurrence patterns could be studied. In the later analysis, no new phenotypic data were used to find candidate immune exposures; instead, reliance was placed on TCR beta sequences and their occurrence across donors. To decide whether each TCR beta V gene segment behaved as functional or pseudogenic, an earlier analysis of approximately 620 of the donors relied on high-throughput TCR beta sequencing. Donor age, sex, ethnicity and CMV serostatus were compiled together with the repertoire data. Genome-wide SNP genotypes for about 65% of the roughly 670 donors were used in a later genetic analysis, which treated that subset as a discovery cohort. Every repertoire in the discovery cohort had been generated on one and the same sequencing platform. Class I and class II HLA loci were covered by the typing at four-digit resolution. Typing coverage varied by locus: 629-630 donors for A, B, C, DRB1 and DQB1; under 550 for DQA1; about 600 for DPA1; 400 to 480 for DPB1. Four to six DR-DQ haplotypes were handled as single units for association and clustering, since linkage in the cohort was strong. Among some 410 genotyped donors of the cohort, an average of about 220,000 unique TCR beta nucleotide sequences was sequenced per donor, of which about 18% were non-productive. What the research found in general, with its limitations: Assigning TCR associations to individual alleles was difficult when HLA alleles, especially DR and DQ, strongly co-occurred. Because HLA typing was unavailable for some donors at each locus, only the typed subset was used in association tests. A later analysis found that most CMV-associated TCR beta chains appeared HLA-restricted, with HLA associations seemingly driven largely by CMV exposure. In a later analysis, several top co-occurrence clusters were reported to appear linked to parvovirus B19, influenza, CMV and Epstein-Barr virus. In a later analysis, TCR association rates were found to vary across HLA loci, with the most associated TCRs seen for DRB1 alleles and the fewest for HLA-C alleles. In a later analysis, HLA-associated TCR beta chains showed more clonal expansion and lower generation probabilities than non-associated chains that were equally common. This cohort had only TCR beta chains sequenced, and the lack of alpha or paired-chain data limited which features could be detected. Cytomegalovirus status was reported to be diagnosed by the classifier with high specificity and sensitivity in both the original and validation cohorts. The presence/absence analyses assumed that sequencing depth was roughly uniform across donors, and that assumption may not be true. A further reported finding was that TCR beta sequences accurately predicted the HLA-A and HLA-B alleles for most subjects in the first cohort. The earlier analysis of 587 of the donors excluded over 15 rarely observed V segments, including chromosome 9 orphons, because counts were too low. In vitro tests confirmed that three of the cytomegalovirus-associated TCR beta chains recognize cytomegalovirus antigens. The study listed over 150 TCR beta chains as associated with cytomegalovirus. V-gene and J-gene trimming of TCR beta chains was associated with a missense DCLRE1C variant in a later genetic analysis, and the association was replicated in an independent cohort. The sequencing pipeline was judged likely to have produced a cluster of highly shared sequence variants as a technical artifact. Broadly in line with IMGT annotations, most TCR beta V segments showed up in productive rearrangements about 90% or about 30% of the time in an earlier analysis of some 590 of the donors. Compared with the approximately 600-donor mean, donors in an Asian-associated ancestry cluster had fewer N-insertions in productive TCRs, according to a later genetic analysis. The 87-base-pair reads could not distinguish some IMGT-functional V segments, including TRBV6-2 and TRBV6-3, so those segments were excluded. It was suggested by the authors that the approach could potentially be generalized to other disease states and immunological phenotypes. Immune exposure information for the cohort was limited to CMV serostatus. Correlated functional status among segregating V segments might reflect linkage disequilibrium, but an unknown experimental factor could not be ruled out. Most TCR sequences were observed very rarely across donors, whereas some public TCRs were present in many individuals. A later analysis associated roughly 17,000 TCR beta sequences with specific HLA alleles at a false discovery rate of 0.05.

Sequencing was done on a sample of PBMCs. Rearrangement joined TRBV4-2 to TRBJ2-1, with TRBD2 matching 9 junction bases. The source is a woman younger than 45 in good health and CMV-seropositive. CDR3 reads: CASSLYSGRGGDEQFF. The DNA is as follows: TGTGCCAGCAGCCTGTATAGCGGGAGAGGTGGCGATGAGCAGTTCTTC.